This TCR beta chain was captured in a study of shared clonotypes between healthy human individuals. Sequenced by immunoSEQ multiplex PCR; TCRdb stores in-frame clones only, minus some. This sample has about 2.4 million clones; over 85% occur once, and the top ten carry about 0.39%. In the case of this clone: The CDR3 does not end in the conserved phenylalanine or tryptophan, so this is likely a read error. The DNA is omitted, as the CDR3 cannot be located on it reliably, and the CDR3 follows TCRdb's listing.

The germline V gene encodes CDR1 MNHNS and CDR2 SASEGT. The CDR3 region is 12 residues in length, termini included. Sequenced sample: naive CD4+ T cells from PBMCs. The sample's subset: CD45RA+ positively selected. The receptor comes from a man aged 18 to 29 in good health. Some clones in this sample may be carry-over from other donors' samples. This chain links TRBV6-1 with TRBJ2-7. The CDR3 is CASSEGPPGAGL.